This T cell receptor beta chain was recorded in a study of blood T cell repertoires in COVID-19. Across the whole study: There were acute and convalescent COVID-19 samples, and they came from the United States, Italy and Spain.

In the study's own analysis: Quantification of nucleated cells was approximated via reference gene primer amplification. Produced via immunoSEQ multiplex PCR; TCRdb's table is partial and in-frame only. V, J and clone size reflect that table, while D and trimming were determined from the DNA. The sample records roughly 380,000 clones, roughly nine tenths being singletons. Losses at the gene ends were 4 bases for V and 3 bases for J; bases not matched to a gene: 9. Looked up from germline, CDR1 is SGHRS and CDR2 is YFSETQ. This CDR3 is 15 amino acids long. The sequenced sample was peripheral blood. The chain has TRBV5-1 and TRBJ2-5; TRBD1 matches at 7 bases. The sequence was obtained from a woman aged 55-75 years with COVID-19, enrolled during active disease. CDR3 sequence (DNA): TGCGCCAGCAGCCTCTCGGGACAGAGGGAAGAGACCCAGTACTTC. Protein: CASSLSGQREETQYF.